The clone carrying this T cell receptor (beta chain) appeared a single time. TCRdb called the RT-PCR reads again in MiXCR, with one record for every CDR3 protein. Of a few hundred thousand distinct CDR3 sequences listed, about 37% were seen once; the top ten hold about 9.9%. The data belong to a study of patients and donors after allogeneic stem cell transplantation. V lost 4 bases, J lost 0 bases, and 14 bases lay in between. Germline loops: CDR1 DFQATT, CDR2 SNEGSKA (reference sequence). The CDR3 runs to 15 residues. This receptor was identified in a human donor who was either an allogeneic HSCT recipient or a stem cell or donor lymphocyte infusion donor (not recorded which). It is not recorded whose cells these are; they may come from a transplant donor. The chain joins TRBV20-1 to TRBJ2-3; D is perhaps TRBD1 or TRBD2 (5 bases each). The specimen was blood, either unsorted or a sorted T cell fraction (not recorded which). CDR3 DNA: TGCAGTGCTACCGGGACCCCGGGTAGCACAGATACGCAGTATTTT. It codes for CSATGTPGSTDTQYF.